The 5 T cell receptor beta chains presented below share a single source sample, sequenced in a study of blood T cell repertoires in COVID-19. Method: immunoSEQ multiplex PCR; TCRdb's copy keeps in-frame clones and lacks some. The table records approximately 220,000 clones, about nine tenths of them present only once. The sample taken for sequencing was peripheral blood. Receptors originate from a man aged 35-49 years with acute or convalescent COVID-19.

The chain recombines TRBV30 with TRBJ2-7; D is unclear. V lost 2 bases and J 3 bases, leaving 5 bases between the germline ends. The V gene's germline CDR1 is GTSNPN and CDR2 SVGIG (reference sequence). The CDR3 loop spans 11 amino acids. The CDR3 nucleotides are TGTGCCTGGAGTACTAACTACGAGCAGTACTTC. It translates to CAWSTNYEQYF.

V usage is TRBV10-1 and J usage is TRBJ1-4; a possible D gene is TRBD1 (5 bases). Germline CDR1 and CDR2: WNHNN and SYGVQD (reference sequence). This CDR3 has 15 residues. The V end was cut by 2 bases, the J end by 8 bases, with 15 bases between. The CDR3 DNA is TGCGCCAGCAGTGAGACGGCGTTGGACAAGGAAAAACTGTTTTTT. This gives the protein CASSETALDKEKLFF.

The chain carries TRBV5-1 and TRBJ2-3, with TRBD1 identical over 10 bases. J lost 4 bases, V lost 0 bases, and 8 bases had no gene match. The CDR3 has 17 amino acids. Germline loops: CDR1 SGHRS, CDR2 YFSETQ. The CDR3 loop reads CASSLDTAGQGSDTQYF. The CDR3 DNA is TGCGCCAGCAGCTTGGATACTGCGGGACAGGGGTCAGATACGCAGTATTTT.

This chain uses TRBV5-1 with TRBJ1-1, with TRBD1 matching over 7 bases. CDR1 is SGHRS and CDR2 is YFSETQ in the germline V gene. V lost 3 bases, J lost 1 base, and 12 bases stayed unmatched. The CDR3 spans 17 residues. The CDR3 region has the DNA TGCGCCAGCAGCTACGGACAGGCCGGGTGGGGGAACACTGAAGCTTTCTTT. Translating it yields CASSYGQAGWGNTEAFF.

J is TRBJ2-2 and V is TRBV10-3; no reliable D call. The CDR3 is 13 amino acids. Per the germline V gene, CDR1 is ENHRY and CDR2 is SYGVKD. The V end lost 2 bases, the J end lost 5 bases, and 6 bases lay between the germline ends. CDR3 sequence (DNA): TGTGCCATCAGTGAGCCGACTACCGGGGAGCTGTTTTTT. It is translated as CAISEPTTGELFF.